These 32 T cell receptor beta chains were all obtained from the same sample, sequenced in a study of CXCR3-negative and CXCR3-positive naive CD8 T cells. In preparing the TRB cDNA libraries, 5' RACE with UMI labels was used. Following a re-call of the 5' RACE reads, TCRdb has one entry per CDR3 protein and lacks DNA. This sample contains about 90,000 distinct CDR3 sequences. Sequencing was performed on naive CXCR3- CD8+ T cells from blood. Subset given: CD45RO-CCR7+CD27+CD95- naive CD8+ T cells lacking CXCR3 (TNR3-). Receptors were obtained from a human donor in good health. Some clones in this sample may be carry-over from other donors' samples.

The genes are TRBV27 and TRBJ1-1. The germline gives CDR1 MNHEY, CDR2 SMNVEV (reference sequence). CDR3 length: 13 residues. CDR3 sequence: CASSLFGDSEAFF.

The gene calls are TRBV5-1 and TRBJ1-2; TCRdb reports TRBD1, a call that lacks DNA to check it against. From germline, CDR1 is SGHRS and CDR2 YFSETQ. This CDR3 has 12 amino acids. CDR3 loop: CASRDEGDGYTF.

The chain couples TRBV4-3 to TRBJ2-5; TCRdb names TRBD1, which stays unverified in the absence of DNA. Germline-derived CDR1 and CDR2 are LGHNA and YSLEER. The CDR3 contains 14 residues. CDR3 region: CASSQEQGAKTQYF.

The chain uses TRBV29-1 and TRBJ2-5; lacking DNA, the TRBD1 call made by TCRdb goes unchecked. The CDR3 has 12 amino acids. Germline CDR1 SQVTM, CDR2 ANQGSEA. This chain's CDR3 is CSVDWGLETQYF.

The chain uses TRBV12-3 or TRBV12-4 and TRBJ2-1; the D call of TRBD1 rests on TCRdb alone, since no DNA is present to check it. The CDR3 sequence is 13 residues long. CDR3: CASSFPGGIEQFF.

The chain recombines TRBV29-1 with TRBJ2-7; the D call from TCRdb, TRBD2, cannot be confirmed without DNA. There are 13 residues in the CDR3. The V gene's germline CDR1 is SQVTM and CDR2 ANQGSEA. The CDR3 is CSVVTSGRYEQYF.

The V call is TRBV29-1, the J call TRBJ2-7; as DNA is missing, the TRBD1 call by TCRdb cannot be tested. The CDR3 is 12 residues long. Germline-derived CDR1 and CDR2 are SQVTM and ANQGSEA. CDR3 region: CSARTGIDEQYF.

This chain joins TRBV4-1 and TRBJ2-2. Per the germline V gene, CDR1 is MGHRA and CDR2 is YSYEKL. The CDR3 has 13 residues. The CDR3 here is CASSQDVGWELFF.

The rearrangement uses TRBV29-1 and TRBJ1-1; lacking DNA, the TRBD1 call made by TCRdb goes unchecked. This CDR3 contains 12 residues. The V gene's germline CDR1 is SQVTM and CDR2 ANQGSEA. This CDR3 reads CSALTGGTEAFF.

V usage is TRBV27 and J usage is TRBJ2-1; TCRdb names TRBD1, which stays unverified in the absence of DNA. Germline CDR1 reads MNHEY; CDR2 reads SMNVEV (reference sequence). CDR3 length: 12 residues. The CDR3 sequence: CASSPGYNEQFF.

This chain connects TRBV29-1 to TRBJ2-1; TCRdb's assignment of TRBD1 cannot be checked, as there is no DNA. Germline CDR1 and CDR2: SQVTM and ANQGSEA. The CDR3 has 14 residues. Here the CDR3 reads CSVPPSGDYNEQFF.

The rearrangement uses TRBV7-2 and TRBJ2-6; TCRdb's D gene call, TRBD1, goes unchecked for lack of DNA. This CDR3 comprises 22 residues. In germline, CDR1 is SGHTA, CDR2 FQGNSA. The CDR3: CASSPHLTGGYVSASGANVLTF.

This chain links TRBV25-1 with TRBJ2-1. This CDR3 has 15 residues. Germline assignment: CDR1 MGHDK and CDR2 SYGVNS. This chain's CDR3 is CASSESLSSYNEQFF.

V is TRBV20-1 and J is TRBJ2-7; there is no DNA to check the TCRdb D call of TRBD1. Germline V gene lookup returns CDR1 DFQATT and CDR2 SNEGSKA (reference sequence). There are 13 residues in the CDR3. Here the CDR3 reads CSARNRENHEQYF.

The V gene is TRBV5-1, the J gene TRBJ2-7; TCRdb picks TRBD1, but there is no DNA to check that call. The CDR3 is made up of 14 amino acids. Per the germline V gene, CDR1 is SGHRS and CDR2 is YFSETQ. The CDR3 loop reads CASSLAPGVNEQYF.

This chain connects TRBV7-6 to TRBJ2-7; the D call from TCRdb, TRBD1, cannot be confirmed without DNA. This CDR3 spans 14 amino acids. Germline V gene data show CDR1 as SGHVS and CDR2 as FNYEAQ. This CDR3 reads CASSQGQRGDEQYF.

The rearrangement joins TRBV29-1 to TRBJ2-1; TCRdb returns TRBD1, unconfirmable since there is no DNA. CDR1 is SQVTM and CDR2 is ANQGSEA in the germline V gene. This CDR3 has 13 amino acids. The CDR3 spells CRVEDPDSNEQFF.

The CDR3 region is CATSSRQGKATSYNEQFF. The gene calls are TRBV15 and TRBJ2-1; TCRdb reports TRBD1, a call that lacks DNA to check it against. The CDR3 length is 18 residues. Germline loops: CDR1 LNHNV, CDR2 YYDKDF (reference sequence).

The chain recombines TRBV29-1 with TRBJ2-7; the D call from TCRdb, TRBD2, cannot be confirmed without DNA. Germline V gene sequence: CDR1 SQVTM, CDR2 ANQGSEA. This CDR3 spans 13 amino acids. The CDR3 loop reads CSVAGGQAYEQYF.

This chain joins TRBV19 and TRBJ2-3; TCRdb gives TRBD2 as the D gene, but with no DNA this cannot be confirmed. Germline lookup yields CDR1 LNHDA and CDR2 SQIVND (reference sequence). The CDR3 extends over 17 amino acids. CDR3 loop: CASSLPRSGGPGDTQYF. Using reference TRBV19 and TRBJ2-3 for the parts outside the CDR3, the full variable domain is DGGITQSPKYLFRKEGQNVTLSCEQNLNHDAMYWYRQDPGQGLRLIYYSQIVNDFQKGDIAEGYSVSREKKESFPLTVTSAQKNPTAFYLCASSLPRSGGPGDTQYFGPGTRLTVL.

J is TRBJ2-3 and V is TRBV4-1; TCRdb names TRBD1, which stays unverified in the absence of DNA. The CDR3 totals 15 residues. In germline, CDR1 is MGHRA, CDR2 YSYEKL. The CDR3 region is CASSHPGGNTDTQYF.

The chain couples TRBV28 to TRBJ2-7; TCRdb's D call, TRBD2, is unchecked because there is no DNA. This CDR3 region has 12 residues. The germline V gene has CDR1 MDHEN and CDR2 SYDVKM. The CDR3 loop reads CASTAVSYEQYF.

This chain joins TRBV7-8 and TRBJ2-3. This CDR3 is 17 amino acids long. Germline CDR1 is SGHVS and CDR2 is FQNEAQ. The chain's CDR3 is CASSSSTTPASTDTQYF.

V usage is TRBV10-3 and J usage is TRBJ2-7; TCRdb's assignment of TRBD1 cannot be checked, as there is no DNA. Germline V lookup: CDR1 ENHRY, CDR2 SYGVKD. The CDR3 is 15 amino acids. CDR3 residues: CAISRQGTGEYEQYF.

The chain joins TRBV29-1 to TRBJ2-7; without DNA, the TCRdb call of TRBD1 cannot be checked. Germline V gene sequence: CDR1 SQVTM, CDR2 ANQGSEA. The CDR3 runs 14 residues. This CDR3 is CSVRGGGLSYEQYF.

The V and J genes are TRBV7-8 and TRBJ2-7; TCRdb gives TRBD2 as the D gene, but with no DNA this cannot be confirmed. CDR3 size: 13 residues. Germline CDR1 reads SGHVS; CDR2 reads FQNEAQ. The CDR3 loop reads CASNPRGSYEQYF.

CDR3 protein: CASSRDSTYEQYF. This sequence joins TRBV5-1 and TRBJ2-7; absent DNA, TCRdb's TRBD1 call cannot be checked. Germline V gives CDR1 SGHRS, CDR2 YFSETQ. This CDR3 contains 13 residues.

CDR3 loop: CATSRAQGKHEQYF. The gene calls are TRBV15 and TRBJ2-7; TCRdb gives TRBD1 as the D gene, but with no DNA this cannot be confirmed. Germline CDR1 LNHNV, CDR2 YYDKDF (reference sequence). The CDR3 extends over 14 amino acids.

The chain recombines TRBV20-1 with TRBJ1-1. Germline V gene sequence: CDR1 DFQATT, CDR2 SNEGSKA (reference sequence). This CDR3 contains 14 residues. The CDR3 here is CSARDRTGRPEAFF.

This sequence joins TRBV5-1 and TRBJ1-1; the TCRdb call, TRBD1, lacks DNA for checking. The CDR3 loop spans 14 amino acids. Germline assignment: CDR1 SGHRS and CDR2 YFSETQ. The CDR3 protein is CASSLGGGITEAFF.

The chain is built from TRBV29-1 and TRBJ2-2; TCRdb picks TRBD1, but there is no DNA to check that call. The CDR3 covers 15 residues. The V gene's germline CDR1 is SQVTM and CDR2 ANQGSEA. CDR3 loop: CSVEDPGANTGELFF.

The rearrangement uses TRBV4-1 and TRBJ2-1; TCRdb's D call, TRBD2, is unchecked because there is no DNA. The CDR3 loop spans 16 amino acids. Germline values: CDR1 MGHRA, CDR2 YSYEKL. This chain's CDR3 is CANSQAPRGAYNEQFF.